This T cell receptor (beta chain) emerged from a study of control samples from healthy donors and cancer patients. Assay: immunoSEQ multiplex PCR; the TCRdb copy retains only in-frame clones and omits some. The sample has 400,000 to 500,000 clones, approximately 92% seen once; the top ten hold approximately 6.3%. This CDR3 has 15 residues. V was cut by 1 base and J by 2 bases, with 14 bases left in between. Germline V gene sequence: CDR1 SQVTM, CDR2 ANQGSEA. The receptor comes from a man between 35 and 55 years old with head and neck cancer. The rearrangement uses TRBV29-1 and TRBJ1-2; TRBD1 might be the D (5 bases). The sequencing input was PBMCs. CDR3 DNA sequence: TGCAGCGTTGAAGGACGGGAGGGGCGCAACTATGGCTACACCTTC. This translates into CSVEGREGRNYGYTF.